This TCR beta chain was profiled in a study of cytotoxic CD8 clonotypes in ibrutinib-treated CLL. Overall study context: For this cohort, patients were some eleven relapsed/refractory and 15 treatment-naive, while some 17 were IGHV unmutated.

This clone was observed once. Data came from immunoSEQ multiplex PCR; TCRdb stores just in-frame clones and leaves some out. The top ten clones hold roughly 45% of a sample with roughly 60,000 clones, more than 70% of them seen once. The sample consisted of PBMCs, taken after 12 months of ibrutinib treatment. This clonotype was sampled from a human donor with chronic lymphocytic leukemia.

In nucleotides, the CDR3 is TGTGCCAGCAGCCTCTCCAGGACAGCTGGCTACACCTTC. Amino acid sequence: CASSLSRTAGYTF. The rearrangement uses TRBV7-2 and TRBJ1-2; D is possibly TRBD1 (6 bases). V lost 5 bases and J lost 7, with 14 bases in between. The CDR3 runs 13 residues. Germline CDR1 SGHTA, CDR2 FQGNSA.